Sequencing of this TCR beta chain was carried out in a study of shared clonotypes between healthy human individuals. Naivety among CD8 cells was defined by CD45RO negativity and positive CCR7 selection, thereby excluding terminally differentiated effector memory CD45RA+ cells. The CDR3 contains 13 residues. V was pared by 0 bases and J by 3 bases, with 7 bases between. CDR1 and CDR2 from the germline V gene are SGDLS and YYNGEE. Only in-frame clones appear in the TCRdb table, and some are missing; sequencing was by immunoSEQ multiplex PCR. The sample contains a few hundred thousand clones, around 95% of which appear only once. For this clone: This same CDR3 is encoded by further DNA sequences in the sample.

What was sequenced was naive CD8+ T cells sorted from blood. This receptor was obtained from a young woman in good health. This rearrangement joins TRBV9 to TRBJ2-7; D call uncertain. The DNA for the CDR3 is TGTGCCAGCAGCGTAGGGGGAAGCTACGAGCAGTACTTC. Amino acid sequence: CASSVGGSYEQYF.